The clone carrying this TCR beta chain was picked up a small number of times. Its antigen remains unidentified. The entry originates in a study of vaccination and CD4 T cells after COVID-19. Sequencing of the DNA from cultured CD4+ T cells was carried out with the Oncomine TCR Beta short-read assay. TCRdb re-derived calls from the PCR reads in MiXCR, one entry per CDR3 protein. This table has about 11,000 distinct CDR3 sequences, around 75% appearing once. Described treatment: approximately nine-day PBMC culture with coronavirus spike peptide pools or control peptides (ViraFEST assay). The CDR3 is 13 amino acids. Deletions cut 4 bases from V and 1 base from J, with 8 bases between. Germline lookup yields CDR1 SGHRS and CDR2 YFSETQ.

This clonotype originated in a human donor who had recovered from COVID-19. V gene TRBV5-1 combines with J gene TRBJ1-1; D is unclear. Sequencing was performed on CD4+ T cells from blood, cultured in vitro. The CDR3 region is CASSPGWNTEAFF. DNA for the CDR3: TGCGCCAGCAGCCCGGGGTGGAACACTGAAGCTTTCTTT.